This TCR beta chain was found in a study of T cells after yellow fever vaccination. TCRdb used MiXCR to reprocess the 5' RACE reads, holding one entry per CDR3 protein. This sample yields just over 300,000 distinct CDR3 sequences, of which roughly 4% are seen a single time; less than 25% belongs to the top ten. V gave up 6 bases and J gave up 7 bases; unmatched junction bases: 16. CDR3 length equals 16 residues. Germline V gene data show CDR1 as DFQATT and CDR2 as SNEGSKA (reference sequence). The sequence derives from a man aged 18 to 30 who received the YFV17D yellow fever vaccine. This chain links TRBV20-1 with TRBJ1-4, with 8 bases identical to TRBD1. The sequencing here drew on PBMCs, taken on the day of the yellow fever booster vaccination. The CDR3 nucleotides read TGCAGTGCCTACTACGCCGGGCAGGGGGCCGGTGAAAAACTGTTTTTT. Amino acids: CSAYYAGQGAGEKLFF.